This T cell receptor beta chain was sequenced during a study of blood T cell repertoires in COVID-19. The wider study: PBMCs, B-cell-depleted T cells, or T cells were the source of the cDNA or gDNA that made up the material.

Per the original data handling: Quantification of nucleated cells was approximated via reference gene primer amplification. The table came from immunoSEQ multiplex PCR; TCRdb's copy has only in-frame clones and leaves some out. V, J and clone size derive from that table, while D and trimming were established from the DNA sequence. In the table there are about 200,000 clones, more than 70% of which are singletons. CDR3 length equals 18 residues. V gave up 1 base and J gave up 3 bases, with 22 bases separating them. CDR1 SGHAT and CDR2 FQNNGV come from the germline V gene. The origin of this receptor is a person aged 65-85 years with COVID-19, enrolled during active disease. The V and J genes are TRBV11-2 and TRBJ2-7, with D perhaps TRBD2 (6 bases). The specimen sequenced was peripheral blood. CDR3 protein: CASSLVVRGSTGDYEQYF. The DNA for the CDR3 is TGTGCCAGCAGCTTAGTGGTTCGAGGGAGCACGGGGGACTACGAGCAGTACTTC.